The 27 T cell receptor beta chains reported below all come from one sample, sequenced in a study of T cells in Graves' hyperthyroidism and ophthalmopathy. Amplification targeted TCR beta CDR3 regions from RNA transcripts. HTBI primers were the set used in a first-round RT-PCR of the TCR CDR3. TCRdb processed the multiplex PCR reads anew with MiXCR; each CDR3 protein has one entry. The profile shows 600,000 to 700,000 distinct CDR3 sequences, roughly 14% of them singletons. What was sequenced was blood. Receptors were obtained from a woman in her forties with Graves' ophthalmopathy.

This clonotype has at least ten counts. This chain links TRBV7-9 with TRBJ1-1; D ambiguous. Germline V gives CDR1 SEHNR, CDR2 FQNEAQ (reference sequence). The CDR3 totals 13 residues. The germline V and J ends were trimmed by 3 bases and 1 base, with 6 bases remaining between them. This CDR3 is CASSFERNTEAFF. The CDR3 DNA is TGTGCCAGCAGCTTCGAGAGGAACACTGAAGCTTTCTTT.

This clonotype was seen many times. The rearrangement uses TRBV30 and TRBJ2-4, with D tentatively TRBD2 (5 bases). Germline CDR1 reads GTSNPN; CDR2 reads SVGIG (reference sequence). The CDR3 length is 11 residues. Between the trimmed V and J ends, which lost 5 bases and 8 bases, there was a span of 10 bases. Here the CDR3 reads CAWLKRDIQYF. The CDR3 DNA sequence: TGTGCCTGGTTGAAGAGGGACATTCAGTACTTC. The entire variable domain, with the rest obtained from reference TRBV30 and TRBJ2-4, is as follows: SQTIHQWPATLVQPVGSPLSLECTVEGTSNPNLYWYRQAAGRGLQLLFYSVGIGQISSEVPQNLSASRPQDRQFILSSKKLLLSDSGFYLCAWLKRDIQYFGAGTRLSVL.

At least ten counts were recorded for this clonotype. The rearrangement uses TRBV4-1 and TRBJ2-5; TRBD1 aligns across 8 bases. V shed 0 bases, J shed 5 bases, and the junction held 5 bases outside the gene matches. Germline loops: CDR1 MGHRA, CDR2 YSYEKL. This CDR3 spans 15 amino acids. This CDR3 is CASSQDSGGRETQYF. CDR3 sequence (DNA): TGCGCCAGCAGCCAAGATTCAGGGGGCAGGGAGACCCAGTACTTC.

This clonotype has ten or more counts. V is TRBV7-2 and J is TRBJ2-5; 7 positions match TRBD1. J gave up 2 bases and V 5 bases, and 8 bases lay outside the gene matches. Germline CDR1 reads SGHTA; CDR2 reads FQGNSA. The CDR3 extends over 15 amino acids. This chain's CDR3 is CASSPDRNIQETQYF. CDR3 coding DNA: TGTGCCAGCAGCCCGGACAGGAATATACAAGAGACCCAGTACTTC.

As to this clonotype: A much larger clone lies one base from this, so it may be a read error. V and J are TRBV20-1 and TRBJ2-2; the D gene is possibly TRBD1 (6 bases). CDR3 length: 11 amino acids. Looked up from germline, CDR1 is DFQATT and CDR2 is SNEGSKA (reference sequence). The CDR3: CSASLLGGLFF. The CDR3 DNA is TGCAGTGCTAGCTTGTTAGGGGGGCTGTTTTTT.

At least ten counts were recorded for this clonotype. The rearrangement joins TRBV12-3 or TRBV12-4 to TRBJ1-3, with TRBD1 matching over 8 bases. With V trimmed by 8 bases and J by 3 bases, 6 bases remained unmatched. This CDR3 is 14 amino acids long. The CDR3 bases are TGTGCCAGCCGGCGCGGACAGGGTGGAAACACCATATATTTT. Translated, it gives CASRRGQGGNTIYF.

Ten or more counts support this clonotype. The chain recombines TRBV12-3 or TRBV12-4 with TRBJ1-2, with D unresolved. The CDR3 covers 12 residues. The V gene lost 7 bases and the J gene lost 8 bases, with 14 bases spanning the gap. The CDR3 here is CASILGNRGYTF. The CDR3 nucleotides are TGTGCCAGCATCCTGGGCAACCGGGGCTACACCTTC.

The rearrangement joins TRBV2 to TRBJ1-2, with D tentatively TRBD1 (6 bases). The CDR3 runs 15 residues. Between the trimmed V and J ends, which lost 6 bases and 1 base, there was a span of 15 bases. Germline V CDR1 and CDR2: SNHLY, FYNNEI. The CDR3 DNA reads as TGTGCCAGCAGCCCAGGACAGAGTATTAACTATGGCTACACCTTC. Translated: CASSPGQSINYGYTF.

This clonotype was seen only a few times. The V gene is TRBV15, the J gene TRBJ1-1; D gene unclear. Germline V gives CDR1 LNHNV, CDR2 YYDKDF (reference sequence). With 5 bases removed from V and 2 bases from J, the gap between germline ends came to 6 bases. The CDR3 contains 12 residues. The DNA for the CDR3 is TGTGCCACCAGCGTAGGTAACACTGAAGCTTTCTTT. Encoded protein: CATSVGNTEAFF.

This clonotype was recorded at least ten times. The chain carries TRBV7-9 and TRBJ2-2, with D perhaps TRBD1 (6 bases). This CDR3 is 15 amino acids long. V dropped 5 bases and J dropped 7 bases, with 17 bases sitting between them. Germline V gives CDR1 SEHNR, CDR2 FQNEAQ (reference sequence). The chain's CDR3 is CASSDRDTESGELFF. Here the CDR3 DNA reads TGTGCCAGCAGCGATCGGGACACGGAGAGCGGGGAGCTGTTTTTT. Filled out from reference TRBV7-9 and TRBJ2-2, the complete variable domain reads DTGVSQNPRHKITKRGQNVTFRCDPISEHNRLYWYRQTLGQGPEFLTYFQNEAQLEKSRLLSDRFSAERPKGSFSTLEIQRTEQGDSAMYLCASSDRDTESGELFFGEGSRLTVL.

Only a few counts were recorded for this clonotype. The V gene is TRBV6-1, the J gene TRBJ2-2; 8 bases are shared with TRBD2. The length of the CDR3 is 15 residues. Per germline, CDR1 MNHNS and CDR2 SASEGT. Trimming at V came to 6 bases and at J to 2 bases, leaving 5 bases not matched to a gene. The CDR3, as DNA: TGTGCCAGCAGAGAACTAGCGGCCAACACCGGGGAGCTGTTTTTT. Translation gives CASRELAANTGELFF.

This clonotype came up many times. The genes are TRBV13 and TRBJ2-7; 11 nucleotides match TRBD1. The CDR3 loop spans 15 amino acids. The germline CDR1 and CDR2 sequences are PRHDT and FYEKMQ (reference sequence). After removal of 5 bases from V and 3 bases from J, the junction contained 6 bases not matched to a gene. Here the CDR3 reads CASSGPGTGGYEQYF. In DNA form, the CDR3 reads TGTGCCAGCAGCGGACCCGGGACAGGGGGCTACGAGCAGTACTTC.

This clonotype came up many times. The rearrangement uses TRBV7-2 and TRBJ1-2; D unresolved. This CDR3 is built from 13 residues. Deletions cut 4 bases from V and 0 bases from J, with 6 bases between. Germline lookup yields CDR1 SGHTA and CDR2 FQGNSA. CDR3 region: CASSSNTNYGYTF. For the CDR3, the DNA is TGTGCCAGCAGCTCTAATACTAACTATGGCTACACCTTC.

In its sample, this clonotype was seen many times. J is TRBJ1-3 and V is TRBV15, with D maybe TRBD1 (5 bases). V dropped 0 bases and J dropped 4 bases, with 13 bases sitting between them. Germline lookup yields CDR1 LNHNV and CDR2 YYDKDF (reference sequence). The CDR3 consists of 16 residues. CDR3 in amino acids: CATSRDAGRTGNTIYF. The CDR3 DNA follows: TGTGCCACCAGCAGAGATGCTGGCAGGACAGGAAACACCATATATTTT.

The CDR3 nucleotides read TGCAGTGCTCCTCTGCTGGGTGGGTCCAAAAACATTCAGTACTTC. Translating gives CSAPLLGGSKNIQYF. The chain employs TRBV20-1 and TRBJ2-4; D ambiguous. Germline V gene data show CDR1 as DFQATT and CDR2 as SNEGSKA (reference sequence). V lost 5 bases and J 2 bases, leaving 16 bases between the germline ends. The CDR3 is made up of 15 amino acids.

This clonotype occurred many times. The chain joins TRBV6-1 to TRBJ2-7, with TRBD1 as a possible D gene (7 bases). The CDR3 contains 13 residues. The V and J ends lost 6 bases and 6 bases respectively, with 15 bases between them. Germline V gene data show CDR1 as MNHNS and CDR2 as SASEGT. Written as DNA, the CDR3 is TGTGCCAGCAGGCGACAGGGAGGAGGCGAGCAGTACTTC. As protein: CASRRQGGGEQYF.

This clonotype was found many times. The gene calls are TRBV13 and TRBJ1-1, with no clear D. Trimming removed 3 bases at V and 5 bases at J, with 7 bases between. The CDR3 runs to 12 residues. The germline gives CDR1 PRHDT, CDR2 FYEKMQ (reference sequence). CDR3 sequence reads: CASSFLRTEAFF. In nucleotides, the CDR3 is TGTGCCAGCAGCTTTTTGAGGACTGAAGCTTTCTTT.

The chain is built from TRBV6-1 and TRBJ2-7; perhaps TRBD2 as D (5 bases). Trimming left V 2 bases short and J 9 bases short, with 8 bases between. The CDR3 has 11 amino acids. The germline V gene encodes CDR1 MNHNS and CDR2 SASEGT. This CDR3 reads CASSEHRGQYF. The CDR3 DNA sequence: TGTGCCAGCAGTGAACATCGGGGGCAGTACTTC.

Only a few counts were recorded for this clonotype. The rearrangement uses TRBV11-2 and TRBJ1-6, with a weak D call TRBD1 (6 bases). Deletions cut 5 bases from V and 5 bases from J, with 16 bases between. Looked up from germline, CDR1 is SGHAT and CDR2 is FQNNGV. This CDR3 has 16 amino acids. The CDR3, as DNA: TGTGCCAGCAGCACCCGCGTCGGGGGCAATAATTCACCCCTCCACTTT. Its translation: CASSTRVGGNNSPLHF. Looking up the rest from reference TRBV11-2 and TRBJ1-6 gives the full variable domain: EAGVAQSPRYKIIEKRQSVAFWCNPISGHATLYWYQQILGQGPKLLIQFQNNGVVDDSQLPKDRFSAERLKGVDSTLKIQPAKLEDSAVYLCASSTRVGGNNSPLHFGNGTRLTVT.

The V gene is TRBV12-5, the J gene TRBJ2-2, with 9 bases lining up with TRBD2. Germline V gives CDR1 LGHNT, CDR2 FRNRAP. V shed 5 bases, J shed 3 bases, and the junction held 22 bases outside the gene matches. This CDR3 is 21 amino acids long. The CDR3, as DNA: TGTGCTAGTGGTCCCTCGCCCGGCGCCAACGTAGCGGGAGTTTACACCGGGGAGCTGTTTTTT. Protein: CASGPSPGANVAGVYTGELFF.

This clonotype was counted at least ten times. CDR3: CASSEALQGGAHTEAFF. CDR3 nucleotides: TGTGCCAGCAGTGAAGCGCTTCAAGGGGGGGCGCACACTGAAGCTTTCTTT. This rearrangement joins TRBV2 to TRBJ1-1, with a tentative D call TRBD1 (6 bases). Germline CDR1 reads SNHLY; CDR2 reads FYNNEI. The ends were cut back, 0 bases at V and 3 bases at J, with 17 bases in the middle. The CDR3 has 17 residues.

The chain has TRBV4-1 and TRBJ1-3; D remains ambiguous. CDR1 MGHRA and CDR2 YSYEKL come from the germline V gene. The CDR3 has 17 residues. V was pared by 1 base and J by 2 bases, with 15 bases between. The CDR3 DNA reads TGCGCCAGCAGCCAAGTCGGCAGTTCGCCAGCTGGAAACACCATATATTTT. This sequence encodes CASSQVGSSPAGNTIYF.

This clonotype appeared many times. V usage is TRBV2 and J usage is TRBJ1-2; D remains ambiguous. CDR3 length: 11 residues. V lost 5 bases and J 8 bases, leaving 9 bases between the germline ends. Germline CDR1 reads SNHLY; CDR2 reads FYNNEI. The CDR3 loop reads CASSSNGGYTF. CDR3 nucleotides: TGTGCCAGCAGTAGCAACGGCGGCTACACCTTC.

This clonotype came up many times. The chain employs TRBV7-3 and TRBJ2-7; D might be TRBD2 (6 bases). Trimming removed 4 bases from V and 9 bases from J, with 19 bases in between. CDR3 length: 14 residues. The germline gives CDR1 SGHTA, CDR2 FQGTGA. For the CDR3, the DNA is TGTGCCAGCAGCTCCGGAGGGCCCCCTACGATGCAGTACTTC. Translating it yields CASSSGGPPTMQYF.

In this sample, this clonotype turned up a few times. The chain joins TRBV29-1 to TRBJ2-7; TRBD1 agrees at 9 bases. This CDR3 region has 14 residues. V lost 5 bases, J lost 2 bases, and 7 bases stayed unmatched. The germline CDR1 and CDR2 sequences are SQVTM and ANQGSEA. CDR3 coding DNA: TGCAGCGTTAACGGACAGGGGCCTCCCTACGAGCAGTACTTC. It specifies CSVNGQGPPYEQYF.

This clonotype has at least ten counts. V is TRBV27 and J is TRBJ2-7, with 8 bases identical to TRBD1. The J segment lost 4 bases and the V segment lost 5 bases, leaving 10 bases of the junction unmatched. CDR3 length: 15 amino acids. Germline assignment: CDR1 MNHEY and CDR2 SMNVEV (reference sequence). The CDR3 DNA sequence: TGTGCCAGCAGTCCCGGGACAGGTGCCCTTTACGAGCAGTACTTC. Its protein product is CASSPGTGALYEQYF.

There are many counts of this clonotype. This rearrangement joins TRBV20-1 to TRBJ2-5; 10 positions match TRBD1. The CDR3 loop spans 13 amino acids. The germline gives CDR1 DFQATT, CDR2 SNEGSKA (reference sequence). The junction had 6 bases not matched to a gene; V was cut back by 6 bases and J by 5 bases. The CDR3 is CSADRGLWETQYF. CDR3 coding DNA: TGCAGTGCCGACAGGGGGCTGTGGGAGACCCAGTACTTC.